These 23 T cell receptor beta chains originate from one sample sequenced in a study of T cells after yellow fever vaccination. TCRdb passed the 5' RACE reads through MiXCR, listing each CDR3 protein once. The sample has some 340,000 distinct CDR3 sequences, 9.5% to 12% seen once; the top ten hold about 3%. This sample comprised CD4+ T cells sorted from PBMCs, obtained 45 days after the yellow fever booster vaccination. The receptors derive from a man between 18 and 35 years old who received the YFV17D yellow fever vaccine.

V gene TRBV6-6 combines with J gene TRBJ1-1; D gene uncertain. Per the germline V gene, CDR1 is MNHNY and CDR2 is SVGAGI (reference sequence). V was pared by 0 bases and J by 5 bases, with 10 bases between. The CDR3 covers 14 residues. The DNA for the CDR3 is TGTGCCAGCAGTTACTCGAACATGGGGACTGAAGCTTTCTTT. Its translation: CASSYSNMGTEAFF.

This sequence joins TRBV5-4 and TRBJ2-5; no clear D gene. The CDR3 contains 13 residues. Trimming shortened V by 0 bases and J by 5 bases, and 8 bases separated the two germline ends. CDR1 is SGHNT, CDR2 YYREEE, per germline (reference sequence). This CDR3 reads CASSLESRETQYF. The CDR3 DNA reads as TGTGCCAGCAGCTTGGAGTCCAGGGAGACCCAGTACTTC. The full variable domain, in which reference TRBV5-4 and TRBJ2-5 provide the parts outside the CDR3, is ETGVTQSPTHLIKTRGQQVTLRCSSQSGHNTVSWYQQALGQGPQFIFQYYREEENGRGNFPPRFSGLQFPNYSSELNVNALELDDSALYLCASSLESRETQYFGPGTRLLVL.

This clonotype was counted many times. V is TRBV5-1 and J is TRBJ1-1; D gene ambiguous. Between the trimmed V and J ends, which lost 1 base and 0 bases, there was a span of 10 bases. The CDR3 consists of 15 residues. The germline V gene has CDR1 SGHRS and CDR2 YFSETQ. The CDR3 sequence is CASSLTVTMNTEAFF. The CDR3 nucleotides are TGCGCCAGCAGCTTGACCGTCACGATGAACACTGAAGCTTTCTTT.

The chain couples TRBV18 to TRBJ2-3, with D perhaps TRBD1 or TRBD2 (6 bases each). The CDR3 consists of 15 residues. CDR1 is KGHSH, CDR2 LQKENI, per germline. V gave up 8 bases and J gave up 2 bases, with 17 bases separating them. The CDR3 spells CASTTFGGPTDTQYF. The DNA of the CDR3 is TGTGCCAGCACAACCTTTGGGGGGCCCACAGATACGCAGTATTTT.

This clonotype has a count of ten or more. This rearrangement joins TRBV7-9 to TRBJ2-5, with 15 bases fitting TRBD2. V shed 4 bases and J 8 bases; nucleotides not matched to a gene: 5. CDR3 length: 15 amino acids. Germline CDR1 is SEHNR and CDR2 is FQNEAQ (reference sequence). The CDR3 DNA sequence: TGTGCCAGCAGCTCCCCGGGACTAGCGGGGGGCACCCAGTACTTC. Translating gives CASSSPGLAGGTQYF.

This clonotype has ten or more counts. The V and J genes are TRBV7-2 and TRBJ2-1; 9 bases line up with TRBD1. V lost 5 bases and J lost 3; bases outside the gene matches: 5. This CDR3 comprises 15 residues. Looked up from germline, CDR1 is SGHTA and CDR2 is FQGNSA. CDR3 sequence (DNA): TGTGCCAGCAGCACGGGACAGGGTAACTACAATGAGCAGTTCTTC. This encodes CASSTGQGNYNEQFF.

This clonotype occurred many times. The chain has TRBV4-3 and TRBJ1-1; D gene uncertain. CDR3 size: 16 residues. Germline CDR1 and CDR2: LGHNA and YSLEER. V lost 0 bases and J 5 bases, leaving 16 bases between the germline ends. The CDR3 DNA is TGCGCCAGCAGCCAAGATCGTCGGCAGACTAGGACTGAAGCTTTCTTT. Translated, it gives CASSQDRRQTRTEAFF.

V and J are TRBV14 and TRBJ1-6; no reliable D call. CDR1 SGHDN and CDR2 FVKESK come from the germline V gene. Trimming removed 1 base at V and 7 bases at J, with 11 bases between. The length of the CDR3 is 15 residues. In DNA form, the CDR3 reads TGTGCCAGCAGCCAAGCTACCGGGAGCAATTCACCCCTCCACTTT. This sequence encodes CASSQATGSNSPLHF.

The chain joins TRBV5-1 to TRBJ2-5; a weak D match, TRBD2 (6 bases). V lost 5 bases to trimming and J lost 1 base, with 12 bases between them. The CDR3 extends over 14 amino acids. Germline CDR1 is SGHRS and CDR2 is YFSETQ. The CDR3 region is CASRRRGLQETQYF. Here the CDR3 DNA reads TGCGCCAGCAGGAGGAGGGGACTCCAAGAGACCCAGTACTTC. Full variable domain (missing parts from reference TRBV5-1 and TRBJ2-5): KAGVTQTPRYLIKTRGQQVTLSCSPISGHRSVSWYQQTPGQGLQFLFEYFSETQRNKGNFPGRFSGRQFSNSRSEMNVSTLELGDSALYLCASRRRGLQETQYFGPGTRLLVL.

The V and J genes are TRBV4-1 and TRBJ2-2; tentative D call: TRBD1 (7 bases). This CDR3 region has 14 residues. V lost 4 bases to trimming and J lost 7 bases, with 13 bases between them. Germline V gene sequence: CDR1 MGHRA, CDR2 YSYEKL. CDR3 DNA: TGCGCCAGCAGCCGGGGGGACAGAATCGGGGAGCTGTTTTTT. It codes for CASSRGDRIGELFF.

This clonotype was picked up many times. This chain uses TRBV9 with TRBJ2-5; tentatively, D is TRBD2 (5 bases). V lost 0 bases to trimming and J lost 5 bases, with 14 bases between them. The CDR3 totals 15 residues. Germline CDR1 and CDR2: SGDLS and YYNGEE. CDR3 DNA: TGTGCCAGCAGCGTAGGAGGGTGGGCTACGGAGACCCAGTACTTC. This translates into CASSVGGWATETQYF.

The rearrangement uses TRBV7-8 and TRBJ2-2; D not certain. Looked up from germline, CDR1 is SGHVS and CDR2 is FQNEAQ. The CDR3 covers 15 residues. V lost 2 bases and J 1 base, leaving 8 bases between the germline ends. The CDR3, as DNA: TGTGCCAGCAGCTTAAGGCGGTTGAACACCGGGGAGCTGTTTTTT. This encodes CASSLRRLNTGELFF. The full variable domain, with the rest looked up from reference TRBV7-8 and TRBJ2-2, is GAGVSQSPRYKVAKRGQDVALRCDPISGHVSLFWYQQALGQGPEFLTYFQNEAQLDKSGLPSDRFFAERPEGSVSTLKIQRTQQEDSAVYLCASSLRRLNTGELFFGEGSRLTVL.

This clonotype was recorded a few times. The CDR3 loop is CSARGGGLATEAFF. CDR3 bases: TGCAGTGCTAGAGGAGGGGGCTTAGCCACTGAAGCTTTCTTT. This chain connects TRBV20-1 to TRBJ1-1, with 7 bases aligning to TRBD1. CDR3 size: 14 residues. With V trimmed by 1 base and J by 4 bases, 6 bases remained unmatched. Looked up from germline, CDR1 is DFQATT and CDR2 is SNEGSKA (reference sequence).

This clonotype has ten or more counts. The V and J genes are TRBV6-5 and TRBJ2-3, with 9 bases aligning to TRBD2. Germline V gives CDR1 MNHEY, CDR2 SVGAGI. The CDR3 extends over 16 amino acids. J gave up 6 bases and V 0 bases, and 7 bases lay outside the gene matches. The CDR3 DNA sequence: TGTGCCAGCAGTTACTCGCCGCGGGGGGGCAGGGATACGCAGTATTTT. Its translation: CASSYSPRGGRDTQYF.

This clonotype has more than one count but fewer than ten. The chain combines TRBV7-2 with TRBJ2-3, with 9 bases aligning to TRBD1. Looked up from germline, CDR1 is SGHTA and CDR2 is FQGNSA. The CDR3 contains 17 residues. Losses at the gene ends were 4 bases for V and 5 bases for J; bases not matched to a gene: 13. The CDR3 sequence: CASSSGWGQGTGDTQYF. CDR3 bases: TGTGCCAGCAGCTCCGGTTGGGGACAGGGTACTGGAGATACGCAGTATTTT.

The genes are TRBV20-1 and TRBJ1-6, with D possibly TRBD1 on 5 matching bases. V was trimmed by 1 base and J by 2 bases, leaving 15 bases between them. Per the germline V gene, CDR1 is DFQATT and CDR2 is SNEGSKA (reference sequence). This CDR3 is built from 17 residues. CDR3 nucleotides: TGCAGTGCTAGAGCCTGGAGAAGGGGCGCCTATAATTCACCCCTCCACTTT. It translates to CSARAWRRGAYNSPLHF.

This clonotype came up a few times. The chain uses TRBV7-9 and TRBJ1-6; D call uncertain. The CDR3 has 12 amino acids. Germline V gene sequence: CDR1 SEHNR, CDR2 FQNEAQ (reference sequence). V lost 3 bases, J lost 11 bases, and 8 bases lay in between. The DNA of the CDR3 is TGTGCCAGCAGCTTGGCGGTTCCACCCCTCCACTTT. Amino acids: CASSLAVPPLHF.

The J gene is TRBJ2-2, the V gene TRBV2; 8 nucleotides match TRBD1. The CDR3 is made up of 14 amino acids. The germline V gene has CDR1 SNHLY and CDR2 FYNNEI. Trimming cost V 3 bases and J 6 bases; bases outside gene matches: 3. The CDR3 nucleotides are TGTGCCAGCAGTGAGACAGGGGTGGCCGGGGAGCTGTTTTTT. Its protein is CASSETGVAGELFF.

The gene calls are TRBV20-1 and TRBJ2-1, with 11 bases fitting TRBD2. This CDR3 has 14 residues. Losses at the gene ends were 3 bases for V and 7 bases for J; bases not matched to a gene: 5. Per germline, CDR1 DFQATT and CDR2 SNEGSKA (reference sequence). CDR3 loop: CSARISGGANEQFF. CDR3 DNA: TGCAGTGCTAGGATTAGCGGGGGGGCAAATGAGCAGTTCTTC.

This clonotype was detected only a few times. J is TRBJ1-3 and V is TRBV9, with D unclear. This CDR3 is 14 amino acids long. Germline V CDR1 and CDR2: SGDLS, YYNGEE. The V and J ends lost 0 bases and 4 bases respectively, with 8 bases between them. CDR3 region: CASSVDPAGNTIYF. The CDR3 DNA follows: TGTGCCAGCAGCGTAGACCCAGCCGGAAACACCATATATTTT.

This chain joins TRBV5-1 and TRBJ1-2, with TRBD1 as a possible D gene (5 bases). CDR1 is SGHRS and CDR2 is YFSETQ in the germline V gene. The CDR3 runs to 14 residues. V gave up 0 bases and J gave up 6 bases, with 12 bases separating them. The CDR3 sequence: CASSLEQGSDGYTF. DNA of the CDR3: TGCGCCAGCAGCTTGGAGCAGGGAAGTGATGGCTACACCTTC.

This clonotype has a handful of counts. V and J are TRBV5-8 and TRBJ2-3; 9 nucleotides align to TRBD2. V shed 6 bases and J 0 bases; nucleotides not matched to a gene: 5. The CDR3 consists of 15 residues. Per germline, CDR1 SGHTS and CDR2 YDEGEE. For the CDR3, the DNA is TGTGCCAGCAACCCTAGCGGGATTAGCACAGATACGCAGTATTTT. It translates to CASNPSGISTDTQYF.

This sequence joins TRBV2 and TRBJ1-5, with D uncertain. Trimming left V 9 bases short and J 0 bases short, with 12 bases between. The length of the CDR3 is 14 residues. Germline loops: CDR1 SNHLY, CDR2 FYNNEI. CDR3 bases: TGTGCCAGAGGTCAGCTCAATAGCAATCAGCCCCAGCATTTT. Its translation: CARGQLNSNQPQHF.